This T cell receptor beta chain comes out of a study of CD8 T cells in Susac syndrome. Study observations and caveats: An acknowledgment was made by the study that its TCR sequencing and HLA analysis involved relatively few individuals.

CDR3 size: 19 residues. The V gene end was trimmed by 6 bases and the J gene end by 0 bases; junction bases not matched to a gene: 14. A quantity of about 0.45 to 1 ug RNA underwent reverse transcription using random hexamers. Using its own MiXCR run on the immunoSEQ multiplex PCR reads, TCRdb lists one record per CDR3 protein. The sample lists fewer than 150,000 distinct CDR3 sequences; around 94% were seen once. This clonotype showed up just once. As yet, its antigen is unknown. Sequences were obtained from CD4+ T cells from PBMCs. The chain couples TRBV12-3 or TRBV12-4 to TRBJ2-5, with 12 bases fitting TRBD2. The receptor was isolated from a human donor with multiple sclerosis. The CDR3 reads CASRGRRASGGAHQETQYF. CDR3 sequence (DNA): TGTGCCAGCAGGGGTAGACGAGCTAGCGGGGGGGCGCACCAAGAGACCCAGTACTTC.